This T cell receptor beta chain was found in a study of T-cell memory formation after mild COVID-19. In the study overall: In these data, TCR clusters were largely donor specific. Whole-study results and caveats: Balance between CD4 and CD8 was seen in clones contracting day 15 to 85, and a CD4+ lean was seen in later expanders.

TCRdb independently ran MiXCR on the 5' RACE reads; one entry per CDR3 protein. The repertoire has 470,000 or so distinct CDR3 sequences, nearly 25% of them found once; the top ten carry around 12%. This clonotype has only a few counts. The antigen remains unidentified. Trimming removed 0 bases from V and 7 bases from J; junction bases left unmatched: 6. Germline V gives CDR1 LGHNA, CDR2 YNFKEQ. The CDR3 runs 16 residues. This clonotype was obtained from an adult woman who had mild COVID-19 (a few samples of this study predate the infection). Cell type and time point are not known. The gene calls are TRBV4-2 and TRBJ2-2; TRBD1 matches 9 bases. The sequenced sample was PBMCs or a T cell subset sorted from them (not recorded which). Written as DNA, the CDR3 is TGTGCCAGCAGCCAAGACACCGGGACAGGGAGCGGGGAGCTGTTTTTT. It yields the protein CASSQDTGTGSGELFF.